Listed below are T cell receptor beta chains from one sample, sequenced in a study of cytomegalovirus exposure and HLA in healthy donors. Sequencing was performed with immunoSEQ multiplex PCR; in TCRdb, only in-frame clones are kept and a portion is missing. Among some 140,000 clones listed, around 84% were seen once. The material sequenced was PBMCs. These TCRs come from a human donor in good health. CDR3s include the opening cysteine and the closing phenylalanine or tryptophan. The order of the fields is V gene, J gene, clone size, D gene, CDR3 protein, CDR3 DNA. D genes are given only for firm matches. The size field is filled for only some rows; it gives once, few, many or a size class.

V: TRBV15
J: TRBJ1-5
size: few
D: -
CDR3: CATSRDRSVQPQHF
DNA: TGTGCCACCAGCAGAGATAGGAGCGTTCAGCCCCAGCATTTT

V: TRBV5-8
J: TRBJ2-1
size: -
D: TRBD2
CDR3: CASELGTSGYNEQFF
DNA: TGTGCCAGCGAGCTAGGGACTAGCGGTTACAATGAGCAGTTCTTC

V: TRBV5-3
J: TRBJ1-3
size: -
D: TRBD1
CDR3: CARSLGQGGNTIYF
DNA: TGTGCCAGAAGCTTGGGACAGGGAGGAAACACCATATATTTT

V: TRBV27
J: TRBJ2-7
size: -
D: -
CDR3: CASSFGEGGEQYF
DNA: TGTGCCAGCAGTTTCGGGGAGGGGGGGGAGCAGTACTTC

V: TRBV4-1
J: TRBJ2-3
size: -
D: -
CDR3: CASSGGAGWADTQYF
DNA: TGCGCCAGCAGCGGGGGGGCAGGGTGGGCAGATACGCAGTATTTT

V: TRBV29-1
J: TRBJ1-1
size: -
D: -
CDR3: CSVSVHTEAFF
DNA: TGCAGCGTGTCGGTACACACTGAAGCTTTCTTT

V: TRBV14
J: TRBJ2-1
size: -
D: TRBD2
CDR3: CASSHPKLAGPNNEQFF
DNA: TGTGCCAGCAGCCACCCCAAACTAGCGGGGCCGAACAATGAGCAGTTCTTC

V: TRBV4-1
J: TRBJ2-3
size: -
D: -
CDR3: CASSQRQTTDTQYF
DNA: TGCGCCAGCAGCCAGAGACAGACCACAGATACGCAGTATTTT

V: TRBV6-6
J: TRBJ1-1
size: -
D: -
CDR3: CASRFGGYGTEAFF
DNA: TGTGCCAGCAGGTTCGGGGGATACGGCACTGAAGCTTTCTTT

V: TRBV5-1
J: TRBJ2-7
size: -
D: -
CDR3: CASSNSGVSSYEQYF
DNA: TGCGCCAGCAGTAATTCAGGGGTCTCCTCCTACGAGCAGTACTTC

V: TRBV2
J: TRBJ2-7
size: -
D: TRBD2
CDR3: CASSRPTSGISSYEQYF
DNA: TGTGCCAGCAGCCGACCGACTAGCGGGATAAGCTCCTACGAGCAGTACTTC

V: TRBV25-1
J: TRBJ2-1
size: -
D: -
CDR3: CASSPWTEENEQFF
DNA: TGTGCCAGCAGTCCGTGGACAGAAGAAAATGAGCAGTTCTTC

V: TRBV28
J: TRBJ2-1
size: once
D: TRBD2
CDR3: CASSFSGLAGMGNEQFF
DNA: TGTGCCAGCAGTTTCTCGGGACTAGCGGGGATGGGGAATGAGCAGTTCTTC

V: TRBV10-1
J: TRBJ1-1
size: few
D: -
CDR3: CASSGQKNTEAFF
DNA: TGCGCCAGCAGTGGACAGAAGAACACTGAAGCTTTCTTT

V: TRBV7-9
J: TRBJ1-1
size: -
D: -
CDR3: CACKGGRGLNTEAFF
DNA: TGTGCCTGCAAAGGTGGGAGGGGCCTGAACACTGAAGCTTTCTTT

V: TRBV19
J: TRBJ1-1
size: -
D: -
CDR3: CASSISGNTEAFF
DNA: TGTGCCAGTAGTATTTCGGGGAACACTGAAGCTTTCTTT

V: TRBV10-1
J: TRBJ2-1
size: -
D: -
CDR3: CASSENDGRRWVEQFF
DNA: TGCGCCAGCAGTGAGAATGATGGGCGACGATGGGTTGAGCAGTTCTTC

V: TRBV6-1
J: TRBJ2-1
size: few
D: TRBD1
CDR3: CASFRDRGVGEQFF
DNA: TGTGCCAGCTTTCGGGACAGGGGTGTAGGGGAGCAGTTCTTC

V: TRBV29-1
J: TRBJ2-2
size: -
D: TRBD2
CDR3: CSVDHGGAYTGELFF
DNA: TGCAGCGTTGACCACGGGGGGGCGTACACCGGGGAGCTGTTTTTT

V: TRBV10-3
J: TRBJ2-7
size: -
D: -
CDR3: CATARGSAYEQYF
DNA: TGTGCCACCGCGCGGGGCTCGGCCTACGAGCAGTACTTC

V: TRBV6-6
J: TRBJ1-3
size: -
D: -
CDR3: CASSESGNTIYF
DNA: TGTGCCAGCAGTGAGTCTGGAAACACCATATATTTT

V: TRBV10-2
J: TRBJ2-1
size: -
D: -
CDR3: CATPSGGQFF
DNA: TGCGCCACCCCGTCGGGTGGGCAGTTCTTC

V: TRBV7-2
J: TRBJ1-4
size: once
D: -
CDR3: CASSLGGETTNEKLFF
DNA: TGTGCCAGCAGCTTAGGGGGGGAAACAACTAATGAAAAACTGTTTTTT

V: TRBV7-2
J: TRBJ1-2
size: -
D: TRBD1
CDR3: CASSSDRGGYTF
DNA: TGTGCCAGCAGCTCAGACAGGGGGGGCTACACCTTC

V: TRBV28
J: TRBJ2-1
size: -
D: TRBD2
CDR3: CASSPWAGGSYNEQFF
DNA: TGTGCCAGCAGTCCATGGGCGGGAGGGTCCTACAATGAGCAGTTCTTC

V: TRBV29-1
J: TRBJ1-5
size: -
D: -
CDR3: CSVGTANSNQPQHF
DNA: TGCAGCGTTGGGACAGCAAATAGCAATCAGCCCCAGCATTTT

V: TRBV27
J: TRBJ1-2
size: -
D: -
CDR3: CASSLYQPGTKGVWGYTF
DNA: TGTGCCAGCAGTTTATACCAACCCGGCACAAAAGGGGTTTGGGGCTACACCTTC